This TCR beta chain came from a study of control samples from healthy donors and cancer patients. CDR3 size: 14 residues. The germline gives CDR1 LNHDA, CDR2 SQIVND (reference sequence). V lost 0 bases to trimming and J lost 6 bases, with 8 bases between them. Clones were sequenced by immunoSEQ multiplex PCR, and TCRdb holds only the in-frame ones, with some missing. Of tens of thousands of clones listed, about 90% are singletons. Material for sequencing was blood. The sequence was collected from a man between 45 and 60 years old in good health. The genes are TRBV19 and TRBJ2-2, with D tentatively TRBD1 (5 bases). DNA of the CDR3: TGTGCCAGTAGTATAGATCTCAGGGCCGGGGAGCTGTTTTTT. It codes for CASSIDLRAGELFF.